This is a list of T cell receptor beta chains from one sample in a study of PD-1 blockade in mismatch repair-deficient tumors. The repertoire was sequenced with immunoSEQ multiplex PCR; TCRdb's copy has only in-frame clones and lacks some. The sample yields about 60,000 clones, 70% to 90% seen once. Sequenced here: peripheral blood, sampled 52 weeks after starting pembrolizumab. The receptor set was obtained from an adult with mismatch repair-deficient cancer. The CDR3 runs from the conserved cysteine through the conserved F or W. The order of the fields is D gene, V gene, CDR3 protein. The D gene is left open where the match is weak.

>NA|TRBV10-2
CASKVGRVQETQYF
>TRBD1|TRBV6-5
CASSYLPGTGSHEQYF
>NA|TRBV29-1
CSVRTVTNEKLFF
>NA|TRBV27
CASSLKGVPYNEQFF
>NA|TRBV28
CASSLGGADHQPQHF
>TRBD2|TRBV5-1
CASSRTSGNWYNEQFF
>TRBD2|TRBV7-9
CASSGGVVDTQYF
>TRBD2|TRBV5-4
CASSHVAGGPNEQFF
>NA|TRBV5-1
CASSLGGIDTDTQYF
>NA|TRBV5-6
CASSLGSGYEQYF
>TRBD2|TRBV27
CASSPGTSGNYEQYF
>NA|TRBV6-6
CASSYSLRGDYGYTF
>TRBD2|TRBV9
CASSVEDLAGGQGDTQYF
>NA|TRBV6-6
CASSSRPLTDTQYF
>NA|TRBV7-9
CASSLGGVNQPQHF
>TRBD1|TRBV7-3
CASSLFGFIRDRVFTGNTIYF
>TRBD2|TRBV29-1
CSVPQGSGRRETQYF
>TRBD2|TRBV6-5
CASSLDGRDYNEQFF
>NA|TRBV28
CASSLLVTYEQYF
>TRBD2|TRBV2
CASRGLAGGYEQYF
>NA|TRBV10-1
CASSEGEASYEQYF
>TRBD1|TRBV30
CAWSLGQADGYTF